A selection of T cell receptor beta chains follows, all from one sample in a study of T cell responses to AZD1222 COVID-19 vaccine. Using immunoSEQ multiplex PCR, the repertoire was profiled, and TCRdb retains in-frame clones only, with some absent. The data show about 180,000 clones, 90% seen once. The material was peripheral blood, obtained on day 0 of AZD1222 vaccination. These receptors were collected from an adult in good health. Each CDR3 is given with its conserved first and last residue. The order of the fields is clone size, D gene, J gene, V gene, CDR3 DNA, CDR3 protein. A D gene is named only where the DNA matches it firmly. Rows may omit the clone size; those that give it use once, few, many or a size class.

clone size: -
D gene: TRBD1
J gene: TRBJ1-2
V gene: TRBV19
CDR3 DNA: TGTGCCACCCAGGGGGACCGTAATGGCTACACCTTC
CDR3 protein: CATQGDRNGYTF

clone size: once
D gene: -
J gene: TRBJ2-5
V gene: TRBV5-4
CDR3 DNA: TGTGCCAGCAGCGGCCCCAGGGAGACCCAGTACTTC
CDR3 protein: CASSGPRETQYF

clone size: few
D gene: TRBD1
J gene: TRBJ2-7
V gene: TRBV7-9
CDR3 DNA: TGTGCCAGCAGCTTAGTGCCGGGACAGGGCGCCCACGAGCAGTACTTC
CDR3 protein: CASSLVPGQGAHEQYF

clone size: -
D gene: -
J gene: TRBJ2-2
V gene: TRBV5-5
CDR3 DNA: TGTGCCAGCAGCTTTAGCCAGGGACACACCGGGGAGCTGTTTTTT
CDR3 protein: CASSFSQGHTGELFF

clone size: -
D gene: -
J gene: TRBJ1-5
V gene: TRBV7-2
CDR3 DNA: TGTGCCAGCAGCTTAGCACTTGGGGGGGTCTGGAATCAGCCCCAGCATTTT
CDR3 protein: CASSLALGGVWNQPQHF

clone size: -
D gene: TRBD1
J gene: TRBJ1-2
V gene: TRBV4-2
CDR3 DNA: TGTGCCAGCAGCCAAGGACAGGGATGGATGGAAGGCTACACCTTC
CDR3 protein: CASSQGQGWMEGYTF

clone size: -
D gene: -
J gene: TRBJ1-6
V gene: TRBV7-3
CDR3 DNA: TGTGCCAGCAGCCCCCAACCCGTGAACTCCTATAATTCACCCCTCCACTTT
CDR3 protein: CASSPQPVNSYNSPLHF

clone size: -
D gene: -
J gene: TRBJ2-7
V gene: TRBV6-2/TRBV6-3
CDR3 DNA: TGTGCCAGCAGTATCTGGGGTAGCTCCTACGAGCAGTACTTC
CDR3 protein: CASSIWGSSYEQYF

clone size: -
D gene: TRBD2
J gene: TRBJ2-7
V gene: TRBV7-2
CDR3 DNA: TGTGCCAGCAGCTTAGTTGCCAGCGGGGGCCCCGACTACGAGCAGTACTTC
CDR3 protein: CASSLVASGGPDYEQYF

clone size: -
D gene: TRBD1
J gene: TRBJ1-6
V gene: TRBV27
CDR3 DNA: TGTGCCAGCAGCCGACAGGGTGGCAATTCACCCCTCCACTTT
CDR3 protein: CASSRQGGNSPLHF

clone size: -
D gene: -
J gene: TRBJ1-2
V gene: TRBV28
CDR3 DNA: TGTGCCAGCAGTGCGGGGGGCGCGAGCTATGGCTACACCTTC
CDR3 protein: CASSAGGASYGYTF

clone size: -
D gene: TRBD1
J gene: TRBJ1-1
V gene: TRBV11-3
CDR3 DNA: TGTGCCAGCAGCTCCATCATCCCCCAGGGGGGAGGAACTGAAGCTTTCTTT
CDR3 protein: CASSSIIPQGGGTEAFF

clone size: -
D gene: TRBD1
J gene: TRBJ1-1
V gene: TRBV7-2
CDR3 DNA: TGTGCCAGCAGCGGCAGGGGGTGGAAGGGCACTGAAGCTTTCTTT
CDR3 protein: CASSGRGWKGTEAFF

clone size: -
D gene: -
J gene: TRBJ2-5
V gene: TRBV6-1
CDR3 DNA: TGTGCCAGCAGTGAACGCCAGGGGTCTTGGGAGACCCAGTACTTC
CDR3 protein: CASSERQGSWETQYF

clone size: -
D gene: -
J gene: TRBJ1-2
V gene: TRBV9
CDR3 DNA: TGTGCCAGCAGCGTAGAGGGGGGATACTATGGCTACACCTTC
CDR3 protein: CASSVEGGYYGYTF

clone size: -
D gene: -
J gene: TRBJ1-2
V gene: TRBV7-9
CDR3 DNA: TGTGCCAGCAGCTTGGGGGCAGGGGACTATGGCTACACCTTC
CDR3 protein: CASSLGAGDYGYTF

clone size: -
D gene: TRBD1
J gene: TRBJ1-2
V gene: TRBV7-3
CDR3 DNA: TGTGCCAGCAGCCGGACAGGGGGATCTAACTATGGCTACACCTTC
CDR3 protein: CASSRTGGSNYGYTF

clone size: -
D gene: -
J gene: TRBJ1-6
V gene: TRBV11-3
CDR3 DNA: TGTGCCAGCAGCTTAGACGGCAGGCTCCATAATTCACCCCTCCACTTT
CDR3 protein: CASSLDGRLHNSPLHF

clone size: -
D gene: -
J gene: TRBJ2-3
V gene: TRBV5-5
CDR3 DNA: TGTGCCAGCAGCTTTAGACCAAACACAGATACGCAGTATTTT
CDR3 protein: CASSFRPNTDTQYF

clone size: -
D gene: -
J gene: TRBJ1-3
V gene: TRBV4-2
CDR3 DNA: TGTGCCAGCAGCCCGCCTTCTTCAAGGGGGTTCACTGGAAACACCATATATTTT
CDR3 protein: CASSPPSSRGFTGNTIYF

clone size: -
D gene: TRBD2
J gene: TRBJ2-1
V gene: TRBV11-2
CDR3 DNA: TGTGCCAGCAGCTCAAACTCCCTAGCGGGGGGCTACAATGAGCAGTTCTTC
CDR3 protein: CASSSNSLAGGYNEQFF

clone size: -
D gene: TRBD1
J gene: TRBJ1-5
V gene: TRBV2
CDR3 DNA: TGTGCCAGCAGTCTACGGACAGGGGTCAGTCAGCCCCAGCATTTT
CDR3 protein: CASSLRTGVSQPQHF

clone size: -
D gene: -
J gene: TRBJ1-1
V gene: TRBV28
CDR3 DNA: TGTGCCAGCAGTTCCCTCGGGACCTGGGGCACTGAAGCTTTCTTT
CDR3 protein: CASSSLGTWGTEAFF

clone size: -
D gene: -
J gene: TRBJ1-2
V gene: TRBV18
CDR3 DNA: TGTGCCAGCTCACCACTCAGGGACATACTCTATGGCTACACCTTC
CDR3 protein: CASSPLRDILYGYTF

clone size: -
D gene: -
J gene: TRBJ1-3
V gene: TRBV6-2/TRBV6-3
CDR3 DNA: TGTGCCAGCAGTCCCCGCCCCGGACAGCACTCTGGAAACACCATATATTTT
CDR3 protein: CASSPRPGQHSGNTIYF

clone size: few
D gene: TRBD1
J gene: TRBJ1-6
V gene: TRBV27
CDR3 DNA: TGTGCCAGCGGACAGGGGGCGTATAATTCACCCCTCCACTTT
CDR3 protein: CASGQGAYNSPLHF

clone size: -
D gene: -
J gene: TRBJ1-3
V gene: TRBV19
CDR3 DNA: TGTGCCAGTAGTTTCGTCTCAAGCGGGCGTAACACCATATATTTT
CDR3 protein: CASSFVSSGRNTIYF

clone size: -
D gene: -
J gene: TRBJ1-4
V gene: TRBV5-6
CDR3 DNA: TGTGCCAGCAGCGCCGTTGGGGGGTTTAATGAAAAACTGTTTTTT
CDR3 protein: CASSAVGGFNEKLFF

clone size: once
D gene: -
J gene: TRBJ1-2
V gene: TRBV30
CDR3 DNA: TGTGCCTGGAGCCCATGGCCTTTTGGCTACACCTTC
CDR3 protein: CAWSPWPFGYTF

clone size: -
D gene: TRBD1
J gene: TRBJ2-1
V gene: TRBV9
CDR3 DNA: TGTGCCAGCAGCCCCGGGACAGGGGATTACAATGAGCAGTTCTTC
CDR3 protein: CASSPGTGDYNEQFF

clone size: -
D gene: -
J gene: TRBJ2-3
V gene: TRBV19
CDR3 DNA: TGTGCCAGCGCCCCAGGCACAGATACGCAGTATTTT
CDR3 protein: CASAPGTDTQYF

clone size: once
D gene: -
J gene: TRBJ1-4
V gene: TRBV7-9
CDR3 DNA: TGTGCCAGCAGCCCCCCCGGGTCTCTTGCAACTAATGAAAAACTGTTTTTT
CDR3 protein: CASSPPGSLATNEKLFF

clone size: -
D gene: -
J gene: TRBJ2-7
V gene: TRBV10-1
CDR3 DNA: TGCGCCAGCAGACAGTTTTTGACCCCTCCGGACGAGCAGTACTTC
CDR3 protein: CASRQFLTPPDEQYF

clone size: -
D gene: -
J gene: TRBJ1-1
V gene: TRBV19
CDR3 DNA: TGTGCCAGTAGGCCCGCTAGAGCCACTGAAGCTTTCTTT
CDR3 protein: CASRPARATEAFF

clone size: -
D gene: -
J gene: TRBJ1-1
V gene: TRBV10-1
CDR3 DNA: TGCGCCAGCAGTGACTACCAGGCAGGTGAAGCTTTCTTT
CDR3 protein: CASSDYQAGEAFF

clone size: -
D gene: -
J gene: TRBJ2-3
V gene: TRBV4-3
CDR3 DNA: TGCGCCAGCAGCCAAGGGACCCCCGGCACAGATACGCAGTATTTT
CDR3 protein: CASSQGTPGTDTQYF

clone size: -
D gene: -
J gene: TRBJ1-1
V gene: TRBV7-8
CDR3 DNA: TGTGCCAGCAGCTTTCCCTTGGGGGGCACTGAAGCTTTCTTT
CDR3 protein: CASSFPLGGTEAFF

clone size: -
D gene: -
J gene: TRBJ1-4
V gene: TRBV6-5
CDR3 DNA: TGTGCCAGCAAAACAGCCCCTAATGAAAAACTGTTTTTT
CDR3 protein: CASKTAPNEKLFF

clone size: -
D gene: TRBD1
J gene: TRBJ1-1
V gene: TRBV5-1
CDR3 DNA: TGCGCCAGCAGCTTGGGGACAGGGCGAACTGAAGCTTTCTTT
CDR3 protein: CASSLGTGRTEAFF

clone size: -
D gene: TRBD2
J gene: TRBJ2-1
V gene: TRBV9
CDR3 DNA: TGTGCCAGCAGCGTTATAGCGGGCGACACCTACAATGAGCAGTTCTTC
CDR3 protein: CASSVIAGDTYNEQFF

clone size: -
D gene: -
J gene: TRBJ1-1
V gene: TRBV2
CDR3 DNA: TGTGCCAGCAGATCTGACACTGAAGCTTTCTTT
CDR3 protein: CASRSDTEAFF

clone size: -
D gene: -
J gene: TRBJ2-3
V gene: TRBV10-3
CDR3 DNA: TGTGCCATCAGTCCCTTAACAGGAATCGCAAATAATACGCAGTATTTT
CDR3 protein: CAISPLTGIANNTQYF

clone size: -
D gene: TRBD2
J gene: TRBJ2-7
V gene: TRBV4-2
CDR3 DNA: TGTGCCAGCAGCCAAGATTTGGCTAGCGGGGCTGAGGAGCAGTACTTC
CDR3 protein: CASSQDLASGAEEQYF

clone size: -
D gene: TRBD1
J gene: TRBJ1-2
V gene: TRBV5-1
CDR3 DNA: TGCGCCAGCAGCTTACGGACAGGGGGCGATTTAGCTAACTATGGCTACACCTTC
CDR3 protein: CASSLRTGGDLANYGYTF

clone size: -
D gene: -
J gene: TRBJ2-3
V gene: TRBV28
CDR3 DNA: TGTGCCAGCAGTGAACCGGGACGGACCACAGATACGCAGTATTTT
CDR3 protein: CASSEPGRTTDTQYF

clone size: -
D gene: -
J gene: TRBJ2-2
V gene: TRBV27
CDR3 DNA: TGTGCCAGCAGCTACCAGGGATCACGGACCGGGGAGCTGTTTTTT
CDR3 protein: CASSYQGSRTGELFF

clone size: -
D gene: -
J gene: TRBJ2-3
V gene: TRBV7-3
CDR3 DNA: TGTGCCAGCAGCTTAATTCAGGGGGATACGCAGTATTTT
CDR3 protein: CASSLIQGDTQYF